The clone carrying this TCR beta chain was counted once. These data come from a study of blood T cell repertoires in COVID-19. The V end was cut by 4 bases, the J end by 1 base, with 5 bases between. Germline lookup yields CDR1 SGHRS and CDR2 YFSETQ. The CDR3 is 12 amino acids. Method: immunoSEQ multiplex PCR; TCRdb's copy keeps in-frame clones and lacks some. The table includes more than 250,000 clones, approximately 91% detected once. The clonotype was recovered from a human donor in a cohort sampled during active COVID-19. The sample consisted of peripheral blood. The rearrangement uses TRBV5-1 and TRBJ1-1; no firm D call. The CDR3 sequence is CASSQQNTEAFF. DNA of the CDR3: TGCGCCAGCAGCCAACAGAACACTGAAGCTTTCTTT.